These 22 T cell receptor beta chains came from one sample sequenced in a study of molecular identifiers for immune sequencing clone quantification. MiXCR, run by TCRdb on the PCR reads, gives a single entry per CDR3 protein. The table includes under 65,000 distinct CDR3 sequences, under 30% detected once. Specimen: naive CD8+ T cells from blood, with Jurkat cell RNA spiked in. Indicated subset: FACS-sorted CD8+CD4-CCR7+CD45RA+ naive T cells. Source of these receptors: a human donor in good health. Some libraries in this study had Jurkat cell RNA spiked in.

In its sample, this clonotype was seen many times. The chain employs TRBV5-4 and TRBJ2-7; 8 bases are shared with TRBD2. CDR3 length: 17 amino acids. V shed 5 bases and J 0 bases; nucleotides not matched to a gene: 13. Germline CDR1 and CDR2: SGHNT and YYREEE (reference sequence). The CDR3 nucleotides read TGTGCCAGCAGTGTGAGGGTTCCGGGGGGGAGCTCCTACGAGCAGTACTTC. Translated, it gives CASSVRVPGGSSYEQYF.

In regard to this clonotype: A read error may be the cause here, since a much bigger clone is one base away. The CDR3 sequence: CASSSVAGGYNAQFF. CDR3 coding DNA: TGTGCCAGCAGCTCCGTAGCGGGAGGTTACAATGCGCAGTTCTTC. The gene calls are TRBV7-2 and TRBJ2-1; TRBD2 agrees at 10 bases. Per the germline V gene, CDR1 is SGHTA and CDR2 is FQGNSA. This CDR3 comprises 15 residues.

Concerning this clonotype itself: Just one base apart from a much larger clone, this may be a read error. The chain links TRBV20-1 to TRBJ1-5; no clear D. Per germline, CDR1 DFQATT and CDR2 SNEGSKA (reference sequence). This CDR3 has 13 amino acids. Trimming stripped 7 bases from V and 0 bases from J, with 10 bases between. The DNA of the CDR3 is TGCAGTGAAGGGCTGAGTAGCAATCAGCCCCAGCATTTT. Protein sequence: CSEGLSSNQPQHF.

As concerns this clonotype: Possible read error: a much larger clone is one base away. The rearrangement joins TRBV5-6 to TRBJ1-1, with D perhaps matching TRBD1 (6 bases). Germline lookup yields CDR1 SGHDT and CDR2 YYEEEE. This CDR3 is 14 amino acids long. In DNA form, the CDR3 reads TGTGTCAGCAGCCCAGGGGCAAGGGACACTGAAGCTTTCTTT. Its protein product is CVSSPGARDTEAFF. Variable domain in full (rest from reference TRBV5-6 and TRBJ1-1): DAGVTQSPTHLIKTRGQQVTLRCSPKSGHDTVSWYQQALGQGPQFIFQYYEEEERQRGNFPDRFSGHQFPNYSSELNVNALLLGDSALYLCVSSPGARDTEAFFGQGTRLTVV.

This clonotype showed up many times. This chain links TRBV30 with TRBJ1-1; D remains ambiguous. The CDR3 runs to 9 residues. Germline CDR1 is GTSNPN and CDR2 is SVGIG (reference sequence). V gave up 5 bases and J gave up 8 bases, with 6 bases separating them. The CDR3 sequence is CAWDPEAFF. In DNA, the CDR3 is TGTGCCTGGGACCCCGAAGCTTTCTTT.

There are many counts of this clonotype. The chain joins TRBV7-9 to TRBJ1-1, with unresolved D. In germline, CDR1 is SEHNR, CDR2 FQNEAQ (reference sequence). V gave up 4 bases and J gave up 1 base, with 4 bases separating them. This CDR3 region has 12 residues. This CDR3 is CASSSRNTEAFF. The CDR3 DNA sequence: TGTGCCAGCAGCTCAAGGAACACTGAAGCTTTCTTT.

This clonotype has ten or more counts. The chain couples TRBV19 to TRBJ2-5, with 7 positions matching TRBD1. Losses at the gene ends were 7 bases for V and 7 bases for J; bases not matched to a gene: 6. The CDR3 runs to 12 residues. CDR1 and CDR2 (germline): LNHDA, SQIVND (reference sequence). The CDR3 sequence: CASKGAGGTQYF. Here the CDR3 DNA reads TGTGCCAGTAAGGGGGCTGGGGGGACCCAGTACTTC.

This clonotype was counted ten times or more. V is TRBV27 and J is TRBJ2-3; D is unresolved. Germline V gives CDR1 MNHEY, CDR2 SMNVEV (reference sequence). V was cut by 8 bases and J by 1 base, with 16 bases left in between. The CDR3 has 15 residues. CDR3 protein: CASRIPGSRTDTQYF. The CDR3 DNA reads TGTGCCAGCCGCATACCCGGGTCCCGCACAGATACGCAGTATTTT.

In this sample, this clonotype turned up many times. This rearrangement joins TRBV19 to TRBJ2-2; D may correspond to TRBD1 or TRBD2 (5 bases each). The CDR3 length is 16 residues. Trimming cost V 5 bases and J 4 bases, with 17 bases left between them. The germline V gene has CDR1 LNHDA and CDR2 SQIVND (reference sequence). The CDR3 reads CASSGTEAWGTGELFF. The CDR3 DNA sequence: TGTGCCAGTAGTGGGACGGAAGCCTGGGGCACCGGGGAGCTGTTTTTT.

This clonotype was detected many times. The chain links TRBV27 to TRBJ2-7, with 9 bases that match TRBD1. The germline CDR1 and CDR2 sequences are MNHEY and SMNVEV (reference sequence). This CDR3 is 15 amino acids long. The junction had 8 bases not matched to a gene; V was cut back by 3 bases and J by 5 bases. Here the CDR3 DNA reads TGTGCCAGCAGTTTCCGCCAAGGACAGGGGAACGAGCAGTACTTC. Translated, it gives CASSFRQGQGNEQYF.

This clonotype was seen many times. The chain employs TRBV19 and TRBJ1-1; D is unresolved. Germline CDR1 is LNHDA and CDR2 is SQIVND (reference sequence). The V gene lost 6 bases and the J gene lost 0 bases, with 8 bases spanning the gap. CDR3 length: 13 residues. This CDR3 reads CASRLGLNTEAFF. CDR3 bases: TGTGCCAGTAGACTCGGTTTGAACACTGAAGCTTTCTTT. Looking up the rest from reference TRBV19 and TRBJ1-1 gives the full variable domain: DGGITQSPKYLFRKEGQNVTLSCEQNLNHDAMYWYRQDPGQGLRLIYYSQIVNDFQKGDIAEGYSVSREKKESFPLTVTSAQKNPTAFYLCASRLGLNTEAFFGQGTRLTVV.

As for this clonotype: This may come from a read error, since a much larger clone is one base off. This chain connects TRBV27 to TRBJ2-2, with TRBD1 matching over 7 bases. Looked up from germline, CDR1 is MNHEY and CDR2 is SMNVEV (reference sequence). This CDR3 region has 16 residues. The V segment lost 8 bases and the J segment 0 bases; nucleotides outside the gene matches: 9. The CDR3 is CASSGTVVPNTGELFF. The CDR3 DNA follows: TGTGCCAGCTCCGGGACAGTTGTTCCGAACACCGGGGAGCTGTTTTTT.

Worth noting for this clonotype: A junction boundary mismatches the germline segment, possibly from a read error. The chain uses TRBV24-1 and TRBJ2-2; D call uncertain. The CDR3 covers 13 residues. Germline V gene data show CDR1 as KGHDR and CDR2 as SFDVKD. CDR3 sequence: CDTSDLFTGELFF. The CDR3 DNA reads TGTGACACCAGTGATCTGTTCACCGGGGAGCTGTTTTTT.

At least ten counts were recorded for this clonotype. The CDR3 nucleotides are TGTGCCACCAGCCCCGGGGGGGAGGGTGAAGCTTTCTTT. It codes for CATSPGGEGEAFF. The V gene is TRBV24-1, the J gene TRBJ1-1, with D perhaps TRBD1 (5 bases). Germline V gene data show CDR1 as KGHDR and CDR2 as SFDVKD. CDR3 length: 13 residues. Trimming took off 7 bases at V and 7 bases at J, with 15 bases between the two ends.

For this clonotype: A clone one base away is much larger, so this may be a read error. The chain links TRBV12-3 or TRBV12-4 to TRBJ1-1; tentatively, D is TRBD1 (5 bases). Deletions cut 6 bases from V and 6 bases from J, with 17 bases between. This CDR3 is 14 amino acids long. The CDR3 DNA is TGTGCCAGCAGCCTCGTCTCCAGGGACTCTGAAGCTTTCTTT. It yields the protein CASSLVSRDSEAFF.

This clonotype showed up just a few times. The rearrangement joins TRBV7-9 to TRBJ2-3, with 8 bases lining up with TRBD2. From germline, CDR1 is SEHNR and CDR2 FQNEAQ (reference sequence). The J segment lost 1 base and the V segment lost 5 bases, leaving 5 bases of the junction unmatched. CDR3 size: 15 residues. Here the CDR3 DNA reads TGTGCCAGCAGCCGTAAGACTAGCGGCACAGATACGCAGTATTTT. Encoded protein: CASSRKTSGTDTQYF.

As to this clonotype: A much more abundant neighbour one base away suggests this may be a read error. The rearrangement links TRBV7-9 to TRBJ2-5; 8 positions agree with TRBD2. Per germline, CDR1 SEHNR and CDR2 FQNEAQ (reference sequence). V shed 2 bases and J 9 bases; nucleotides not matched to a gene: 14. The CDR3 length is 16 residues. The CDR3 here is CASSLWASGSPWAQYF. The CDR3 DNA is TGTGCCAGCAGCTTATGGGCTAGCGGGTCCCCTTGGGCCCAGTACTTC.

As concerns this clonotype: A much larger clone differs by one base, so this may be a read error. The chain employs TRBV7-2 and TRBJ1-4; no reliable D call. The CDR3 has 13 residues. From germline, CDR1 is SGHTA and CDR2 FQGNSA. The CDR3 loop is CAGSHSLDEKLFF. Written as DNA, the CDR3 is TGTGCCGGCAGCCATTCTCTCGACGAAAAACTGTTTTTT.

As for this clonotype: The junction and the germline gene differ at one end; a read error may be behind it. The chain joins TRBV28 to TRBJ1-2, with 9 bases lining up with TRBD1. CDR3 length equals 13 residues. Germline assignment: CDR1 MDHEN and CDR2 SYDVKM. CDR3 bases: TGTGCCAGCAGTCTCACAGGGGGCGACGGCTGCACCTTC. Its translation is CASSLTGGDGCTF.

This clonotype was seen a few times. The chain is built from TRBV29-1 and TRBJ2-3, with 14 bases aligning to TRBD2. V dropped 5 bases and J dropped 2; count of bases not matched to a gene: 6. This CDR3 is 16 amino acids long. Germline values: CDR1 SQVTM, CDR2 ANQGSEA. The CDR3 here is CSVRGLAGVPTDTQYF. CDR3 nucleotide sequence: TGCAGCGTTCGGGGACTAGCGGGAGTTCCCACAGATACGCAGTATTTT.

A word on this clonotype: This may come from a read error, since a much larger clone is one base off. The CDR3 bases are TGTACCAGCAGCCCTCCCGACCTAGATACGCAGTATTTT. Protein product: CTSSPPDLDTQYF. The V call is TRBV7-6, the J call TRBJ2-3; D call uncertain. CDR3 size: 13 residues. Germline V CDR1 and CDR2: SGHVS, FNYEAQ.

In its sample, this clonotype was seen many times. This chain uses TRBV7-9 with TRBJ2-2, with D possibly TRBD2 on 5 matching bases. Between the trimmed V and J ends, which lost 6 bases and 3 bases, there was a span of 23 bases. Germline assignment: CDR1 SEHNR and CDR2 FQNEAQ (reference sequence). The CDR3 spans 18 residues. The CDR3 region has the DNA TGTGCCAGCAGTACCCCTGTGGGCGGGCGAAGGGACACCGGGGAGCTGTTTTTT. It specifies CASSTPVGGRRDTGELFF.